The subject of this entry is one TCR beta chain. Its antigen is still unknown. Treatment meaning: roughly 11-day PBMC culture with coronavirus spike peptide pools or control peptides (ViraFEST assay). An Oncomine TCR Beta short-read assay was used to sequence the DNA from cultured CD4+ T cells. TCRdb ran MiXCR on the PCR reads and lists one entry per CDR3 protein. This table holds about 20,000 distinct CDR3 sequences, roughly 50% found once. The source of the sample is a study of vaccination and CD4 T cells after COVID-19. This CDR3 region has 13 residues. Trimming cost V 1 base and J 7 bases, with 10 bases left between them. CDR1 and CDR2 (germline): SGHNT, YENEEA.

Sequenced input: CD4+ T cells from blood, cultured in vitro. The chain recombines TRBV11-3 with TRBJ1-2; D not certain. The source is a human donor who had recovered from COVID-19. CDR3 protein: CASSLGAASGYTF. The CDR3 coding sequence is TGTGCCAGCAGCTTAGGGGCGGCCAGTGGCTACACCTTC. Supplemented by reference TRBV11-3 and TRBJ1-2, the full variable domain reads EAGVVQSPRYKIIEKKQPVAFWCNPISGHNTLYWYLQNLGQGPELLIRYENEEAVDDSQLPKDRFSAERLKGVDSTLKIQPAELGDSAVYLCASSLGAASGYTFGSGTRLTVV.